The 20 T cell receptor beta chains in this list originate from one sample, sequenced in a study of PD-L1 blockade in urothelial cancer. Repertoires were generated with immunoSEQ multiplex PCR, while TCRdb's copy carries only in-frame clones and drops some. The sample lists 70,000 to 95,000 clones; more than 80% were seen once. The time point denotes: pretreatment peripheral blood. The starting material was PBMCs, obtained around atezolizumab (anti-PD-L1) treatment. These TCRs come from an elderly woman with urothelial cancer.

The rearrangement links TRBV7-3 to TRBJ2-3; tentatively, D is TRBD1 (6 bases). This CDR3 has 12 residues. The ends were cut back, 3 bases at V and 11 bases at J, with 12 bases in the middle. Germline assignment: CDR1 SGHTA and CDR2 FQGTGA. CDR3 sequence: CASSLEEGEQYF. The CDR3, as DNA: TGTGCCAGCAGCTTGGAAGAGGGGGAGCAGTATTTT.

V usage is TRBV6-1 and J usage is TRBJ1-2; TRBD1 matches at 7 bases. V dropped 10 bases and J dropped 7; count of bases not matched to a gene: 15. CDR3 size: 14 residues. Germline lookup yields CDR1 MNHNS and CDR2 SASEGT. CDR3 DNA: TGTGCCACCCTAAAGGGGGCGAATCGGGGTGGCTACACCTTC. As protein: CATLKGANRGGYTF.

The rearrangement joins TRBV9 to TRBJ1-2, with unresolved D. The CDR3 spans 11 residues. Trimming removed 2 bases at V and 8 bases at J, with 7 bases between. Germline CDR1 is SGDLS and CDR2 is YYNGEE. The DNA of the CDR3 is TGTGCCAGCAGCGTCGGTGTCGGCTACACCTTC. Amino acids: CASSVGVGYTF. Supplemented by reference TRBV9 and TRBJ1-2, the full variable domain reads DSGVTQTPKHLITATGQRVTLRCSPRSGDLSVYWYQQSLDQGLQFLIQYYNGEERAKGNILERFSAQQFPDLHSELNLSSLELGDSALYFCASSVGVGYTFGSGTRLTVV.

The rearrangement uses TRBV2 and TRBJ2-5; 14 bases align to TRBD2. The ends lost 3 bases at V and 2 bases at J; junction bases unmatched: 5. From germline, CDR1 is SNHLY and CDR2 FYNNEI. This CDR3 is built from 17 residues. The CDR3 spells CASSETSGRGYQETQYF. In DNA form, the CDR3 reads TGTGCCAGCAGTGAGACTAGCGGGAGGGGATATCAAGAGACCCAGTACTTC.

V is TRBV5-4 and J is TRBJ2-3; the D is unclear. The germline V gene encodes CDR1 SGHNT and CDR2 YYREEE (reference sequence). V lost 0 bases and J 4 bases, leaving 12 bases between the germline ends. The CDR3 has 15 amino acids. CDR3: CASSLGLTRPDTQYF. The CDR3 coding sequence is TGTGCCAGCAGCTTGGGGTTGACAAGGCCAGATACGCAGTATTTT.

The chain recombines TRBV19 with TRBJ1-1; D is possibly TRBD1 (5 bases). The CDR3 runs to 14 residues. The V gene's germline CDR1 is LNHDA and CDR2 SQIVND (reference sequence). V gave up 3 bases and J gave up 6 bases, with 14 bases separating them. The CDR3, as DNA: TGTGCCAGTAGTATTGGACGGCGGGGGGCTGAAGCTTTCTTT. This sequence encodes CASSIGRRGAEAFF.

This clone was seen a few times. This rearrangement joins TRBV10-3 to TRBJ1-1; possible D gene TRBD1, 5 bases. This CDR3 is 13 amino acids long. Germline V gene data show CDR1 as ENHRY and CDR2 as SYGVKD. Trimming removed 6 bases at V and 3 bases at J, with 11 bases between. The CDR3: CAIRPRVYTEAFF. The CDR3 DNA reads TGTGCCATCAGGCCCAGGGTTTACACTGAAGCTTTCTTT.

The chain uses TRBV11-2 and TRBJ2-1; TRBD1 aligns across 10 bases. The germline CDR1 and CDR2 sequences are SGHAT and FQNNGV. This CDR3 region has 17 residues. The trim removed 0 bases at V and 8 bases at J, leaving 10 bases unmatched. In DNA, the CDR3 is TGTGCCAGCAGCTTAGATCGTTACGGGACAGGGGACCATGAGCAGTTCTTC. This gives the protein CASSLDRYGTGDHEQFF.

CDR3 amino acids: CASSLVGGINNEQFF. In DNA, the CDR3 is TGTGCCAGCAGCTTAGTCGGCGGGATCAACAATGAGCAGTTCTTC. The chain links TRBV7-2 to TRBJ2-1; perhaps TRBD2 as D (6 bases). Trimming took off 1 base at V and 5 bases at J, with 12 bases between the two ends. This CDR3 comprises 15 residues. Germline V lookup: CDR1 SGHTA, CDR2 FQGNSA. Looking up the rest from reference TRBV7-2 and TRBJ2-1 gives the full variable domain: GAGVSQSPSNKVTEKGKDVELRCDPISGHTALYWYRQSLGQGLEFLIYFQGNSAPDKSGLPSDRFSAERTGGSVSTLTIQRTQQEDSAVYLCASSLVGGINNEQFFGPGTRLTVL.

V and J are TRBV11-3 and TRBJ2-1; 7 bases are a match to TRBD1. In germline, CDR1 is SGHNT, CDR2 YENEEA. Trimming at V came to 4 bases and at J to 2 bases, leaving 2 bases not matched to a gene. The CDR3 covers 14 residues. The CDR3 loop reads CASSYQGAYNEQFF. CDR3 coding DNA: TGTGCCAGCAGCTACCAGGGGGCCTACAATGAGCAGTTCTTC.

CDR3 nucleotide sequence: TGTGCCAGCTCAGCAAGGGGACAGGGGCTGCGGGGCTACGAGCAGTACTTC. Amino acid sequence: CASSARGQGLRGYEQYF. V gene TRBV18 combines with J gene TRBJ2-7; 10 nucleotides align to TRBD1. This CDR3 contains 17 residues. The junction had 13 bases not matched to a gene; V was cut back by 5 bases and J by 3 bases. Germline V gives CDR1 KGHSH, CDR2 LQKENI.

This chain uses TRBV5-1 with TRBJ1-5, with D hard to call. V lost 0 bases and J 4 bases, leaving 5 bases between the germline ends. This CDR3 has 13 residues. Germline V lookup: CDR1 SGHRS, CDR2 YFSETQ. The chain's CDR3 is CASSLELNQPQHF. The CDR3 region has the DNA TGCGCCAGCAGCTTGGAGCTTAATCAGCCCCAGCATTTT.

The chain uses TRBV5-1 and TRBJ2-7; 9 nucleotides line up with TRBD2. V was clipped by 0 bases and J by 6 bases; unmatched bases: 13. CDR3 size: 17 residues. CDR1 and CDR2 from the germline V gene are SGHRS and YFSETQ. The CDR3 region has the DNA TGCGCCAGCAGCTTGGCCGGTGGCGGGAGGGCCTTTGGCGAGCAGTACTTC. It specifies CASSLAGGGRAFGEQYF. Combining the CDR3 with reference TRBV5-1 and TRBJ2-7 gives the whole variable domain KAGVTQTPRYLIKTRGQQVTLSCSPISGHRSVSWYQQTPGQGLQFLFEYFSETQRNKGNFPGRFSGRQFSNSRSEMNVSTLELGDSALYLCASSLAGGGRAFGEQYFGPGTRLTVT.

The chain carries TRBV6-1 and TRBJ1-2; TRBD1 might be the D (6 bases). Trimming removed 1 base from V and 5 bases from J, with 8 bases in between. Per germline, CDR1 MNHNS and CDR2 SASEGT. CDR3 length: 13 residues. The CDR3 sequence: CASSEEGVYGYTF. The DNA for the CDR3 is TGTGCCAGCAGTGAAGAGGGGGTTTATGGCTACACCTTC.

The chain is built from TRBV29-1 and TRBJ1-2; TRBD1 might be the D (6 bases). CDR3 length equals 11 residues. V was trimmed by 8 bases and J by 9 bases, leaving 16 bases between them. Germline V gene data show CDR1 as SQVTM and CDR2 as ANQGSEA. The DNA of the CDR3 is TGCAGCTGCTGGGACATTTTGAGCTACACCTTC. This gives the protein CSCWDILSYTF. Based on the CDR3 plus reference TRBV29-1 and TRBJ1-2, the full variable domain is SAVISQKPSRDICQRGTSLTIQCQVDSQVTMMFWYRQQPGQSLTLIATANQGSEATYESGFVIDKFPISRPNLTFSTLTVSNMSPEDSSIYLCSCWDILSYTFGSGTRLTVV.

This chain links TRBV19 with TRBJ1-5, with 7 bases lining up with TRBD1. The J segment lost 3 bases and the V segment lost 0 bases, leaving 2 bases of the junction unmatched. The CDR3 runs to 15 residues. Germline V gene data show CDR1 as LNHDA and CDR2 as SQIVND (reference sequence). DNA for the CDR3: TGTGCCAGTAGTATAGATGGGACAGACAATCAGCCCCAGCATTTT. Translated, it gives CASSIDGTDNQPQHF.

The CDR3 loop reads CASSPPVGRVTEAFF. CDR3 bases: TGTGCCAGCTCACCACCGGTTGGCAGGGTCACTGAAGCTTTCTTT. V is TRBV18 and J is TRBJ1-1; TRBD1 is a possible D gene (5 bases). Germline CDR1 KGHSH, CDR2 LQKENI. Trimming left V 0 bases short and J 4 bases short, with 12 bases between. This CDR3 spans 15 amino acids. The variable domain in full, with the rest retrieved from reference TRBV18 and TRBJ1-1, is NAGVMQNPRHLVRRRGQEARLRCSPMKGHSHVYWYRQLPEEGLKFMVYLQKENIIDESGMPKERFSAEFPKEGPSILRIQQVVRGDSAAYFCASSPPVGRVTEAFFGQGTRLTVV.

The genes are TRBV19 and TRBJ1-2, with 8 nucleotides matching TRBD1. The CDR3 is 15 residues long. Germline assignment: CDR1 LNHDA and CDR2 SQIVND (reference sequence). V was pared by 0 bases and J by 4 bases, with 4 bases of the junction left unmatched. CDR3 sequence (DNA): TGTGCCAGTAGTATAGACGACAGGGGCGGCTATGGCTACACCTTC. Its protein product is CASSIDDRGGYGYTF. Together with reference TRBV19 and TRBJ1-2, the CDR3 gives the full variable domain: DGGITQSPKYLFRKEGQNVTLSCEQNLNHDAMYWYRQDPGQGLRLIYYSQIVNDFQKGDIAEGYSVSREKKESFPLTVTSAQKNPTAFYLCASSIDDRGGYGYTFGSGTRLTVV.

The chain couples TRBV7-9 to TRBJ2-7; the match to TRBD2 covers 9 bases. The J segment lost 4 bases and the V segment lost 5 bases, leaving 9 bases of the junction unmatched. Germline V gene lookup returns CDR1 SEHNR and CDR2 FQNEAQ (reference sequence). The CDR3 has 15 amino acids. For the CDR3, the DNA is TGTGCCAGCAGCCCAGTAGCGGGAGCTAAATACGAGCAGTACTTC. Translating gives CASSPVAGAKYEQYF.

The rearrangement joins TRBV19 to TRBJ2-1; perhaps TRBD1 as D (6 bases). The CDR3 is 13 amino acids. Germline-derived CDR1 and CDR2 are LNHDA and SQIVND (reference sequence). Between the trimmed V and J ends, which lost 5 bases and 5 bases, there was a span of 10 bases. In DNA form, the CDR3 reads TGTGCCAGTAGTCAGGGGAACAACAATGAGCAGTTCTTC. This codes for CASSQGNNNEQFF.